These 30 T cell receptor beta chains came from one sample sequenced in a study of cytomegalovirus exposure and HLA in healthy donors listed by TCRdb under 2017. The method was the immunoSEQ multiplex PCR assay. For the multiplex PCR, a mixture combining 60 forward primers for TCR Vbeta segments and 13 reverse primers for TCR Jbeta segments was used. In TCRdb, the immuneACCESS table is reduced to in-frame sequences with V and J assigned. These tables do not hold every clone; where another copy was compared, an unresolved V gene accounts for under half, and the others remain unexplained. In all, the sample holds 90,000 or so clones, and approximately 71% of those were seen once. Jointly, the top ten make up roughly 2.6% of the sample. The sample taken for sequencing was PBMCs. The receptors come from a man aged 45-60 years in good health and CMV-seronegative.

CDR3 nucleotides: TGTGCCAGCAGCTTAGGTCCGGCAGGGGCCCCCCGCGAGCAGTACTTC. Translated: CASSLGPAGAPREQYF. The chain uses TRBV7-8 and TRBJ2-7; possibly TRBD1 for D (6 bases). Germline CDR1 is SGHVS and CDR2 is FQNEAQ. Trimming left V 1 base short and J 6 bases short, with 19 bases between. The CDR3 contains 16 residues.

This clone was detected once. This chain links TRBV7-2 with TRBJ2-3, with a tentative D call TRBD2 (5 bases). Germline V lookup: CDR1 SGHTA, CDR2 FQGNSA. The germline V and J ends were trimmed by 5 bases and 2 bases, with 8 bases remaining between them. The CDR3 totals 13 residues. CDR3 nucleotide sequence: TGTGCCAGCAGCCAACGGGACACAGATACGCAGTATTTT. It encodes CASSQRDTDTQYF.

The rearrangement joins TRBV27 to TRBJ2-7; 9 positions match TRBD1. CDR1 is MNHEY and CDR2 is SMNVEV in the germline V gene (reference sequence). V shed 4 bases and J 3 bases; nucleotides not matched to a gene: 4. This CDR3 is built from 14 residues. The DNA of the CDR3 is TGTGCCAGCAGTTCAAACAGGGGGCTCTACGAGCAGTACTTC. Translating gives CASSSNRGLYEQYF.

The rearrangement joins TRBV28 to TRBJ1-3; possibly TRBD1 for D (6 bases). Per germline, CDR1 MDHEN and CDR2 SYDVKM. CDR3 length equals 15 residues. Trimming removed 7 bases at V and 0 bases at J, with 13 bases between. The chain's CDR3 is CASKKTGSSGNTIYF. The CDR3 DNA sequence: TGTGCCAGCAAAAAAACAGGGTCCTCTGGAAACACCATATATTTT.

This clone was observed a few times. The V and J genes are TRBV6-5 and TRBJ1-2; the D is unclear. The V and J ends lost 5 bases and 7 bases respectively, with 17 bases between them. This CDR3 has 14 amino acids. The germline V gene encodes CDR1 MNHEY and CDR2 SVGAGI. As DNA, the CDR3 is TGTGCCAGCAGTCGAACCCGCGGGCAAGGTGGCTACACCTTC. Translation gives CASSRTRGQGGYTF.

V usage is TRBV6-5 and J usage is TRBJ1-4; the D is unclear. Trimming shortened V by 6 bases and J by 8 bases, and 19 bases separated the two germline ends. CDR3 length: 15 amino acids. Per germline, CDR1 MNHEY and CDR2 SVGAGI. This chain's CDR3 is CASSTREIDPEKLFF. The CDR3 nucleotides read TGTGCCAGCAGCACCCGGGAGATCGATCCGGAAAAACTGTTTTTT.

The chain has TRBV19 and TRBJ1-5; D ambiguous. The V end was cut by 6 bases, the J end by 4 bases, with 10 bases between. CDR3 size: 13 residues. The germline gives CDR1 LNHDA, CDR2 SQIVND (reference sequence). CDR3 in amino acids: CASRRQRNQPQHF. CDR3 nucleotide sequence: TGTGCCAGTAGACGGCAGCGGAATCAGCCCCAGCATTTT.

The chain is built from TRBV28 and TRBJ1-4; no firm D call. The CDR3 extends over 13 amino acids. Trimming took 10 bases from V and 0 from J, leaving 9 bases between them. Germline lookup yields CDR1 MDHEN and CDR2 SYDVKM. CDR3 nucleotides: TGTGCCACTACGGGAGCAACTAATGAAAAACTGTTTTTT. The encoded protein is CATTGATNEKLFF.

The CDR3 sequence is CAWSARHNTEAFF. DNA for the CDR3: TGTGCCTGGAGTGCCAGACATAACACTGAAGCTTTCTTT. V is TRBV30 and J is TRBJ1-1; D unclear. V was shortened by 1 base and J by 2 bases, with 8 bases between the two germline ends. The CDR3 contains 13 residues. CDR1 is GTSNPN, CDR2 SVGIG, per germline (reference sequence).

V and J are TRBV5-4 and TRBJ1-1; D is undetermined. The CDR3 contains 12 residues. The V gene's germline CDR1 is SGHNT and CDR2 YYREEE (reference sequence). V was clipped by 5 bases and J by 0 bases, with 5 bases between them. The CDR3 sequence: CASSSVNTEAFF. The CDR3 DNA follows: TGTGCCAGCAGTTCAGTGAACACTGAAGCTTTCTTT.

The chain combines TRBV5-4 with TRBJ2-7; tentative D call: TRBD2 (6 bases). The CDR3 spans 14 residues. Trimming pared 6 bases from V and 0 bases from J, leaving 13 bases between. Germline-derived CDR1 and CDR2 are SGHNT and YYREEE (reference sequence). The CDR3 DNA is TGTGCCAGCATCCTCGGAGGGCCCTCCTACGAGCAGTACGTC. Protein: CASILGGPSYEQYV.

Written as DNA, the CDR3 is TGTGCCAGCAGCCAAGATCGGACAGGGGGCGAGGAGCTGTTTTTT. Its translation is CASSQDRTGGEELFF. The gene calls are TRBV4-2 and TRBJ2-2, with 11 nucleotides matching TRBD1. Trimming cost V 0 bases and J 10 bases; bases outside gene matches: 4. Germline CDR1 is LGHNA and CDR2 is YNFKEQ. The CDR3 sequence is 15 residues long.

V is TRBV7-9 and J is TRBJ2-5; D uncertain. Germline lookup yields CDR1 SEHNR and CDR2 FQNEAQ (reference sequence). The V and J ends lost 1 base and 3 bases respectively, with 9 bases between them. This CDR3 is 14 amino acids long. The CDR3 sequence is CASSLGAVKETQYF. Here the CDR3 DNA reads TGTGCCAGCAGCTTAGGGGCCGTAAAAGAGACCCAGTACTTC.

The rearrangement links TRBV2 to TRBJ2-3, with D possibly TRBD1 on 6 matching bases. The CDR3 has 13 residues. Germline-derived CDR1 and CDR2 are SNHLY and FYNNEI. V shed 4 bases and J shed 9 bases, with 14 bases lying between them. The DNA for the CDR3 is TGTGCCAGCAGTGTATCAGGGGTTAGCACGCAGTATTTT. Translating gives CASSVSGVSTQYF. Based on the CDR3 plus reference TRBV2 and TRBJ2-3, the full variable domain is EPEVTQTPSHQVTQMGQEVILRCVPISNHLYFYWYRQILGQKVEFLVSFYNNEISEKSEIFDDQFSVERPDGSNFTLKIRSTKLEDSAMYFCASSVSGVSTQYFGPGTRLTVL.

DNA for the CDR3: TGCGCCAGCAGCTATATGACAGGGGGGTCAGATACGCAGTATTTT. Encoded protein: CASSYMTGGSDTQYF. The rearrangement links TRBV5-1 to TRBJ2-3, with 9 bases lining up with TRBD1. This CDR3 comprises 15 residues. Germline-derived CDR1 and CDR2 are SGHRS and YFSETQ. Trimming took 3 bases from V and 4 from J; bases not matched to a gene: 6.

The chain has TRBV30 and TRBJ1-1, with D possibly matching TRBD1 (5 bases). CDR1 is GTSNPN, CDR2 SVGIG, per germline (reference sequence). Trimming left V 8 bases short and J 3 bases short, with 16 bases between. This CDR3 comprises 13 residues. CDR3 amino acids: CAANRGGDTEAFF. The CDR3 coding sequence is TGTGCCGCCAATAGGGGAGGGGACACTGAAGCTTTCTTT.

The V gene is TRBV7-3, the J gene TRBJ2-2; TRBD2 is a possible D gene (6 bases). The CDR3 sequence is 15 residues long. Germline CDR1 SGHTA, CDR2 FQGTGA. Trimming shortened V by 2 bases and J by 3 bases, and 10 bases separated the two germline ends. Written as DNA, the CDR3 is TGTGCCAGCAGCTTATTGGGGGGTGACACCGGGGAGCTGTTTTTT. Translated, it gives CASSLLGGDTGELFF.

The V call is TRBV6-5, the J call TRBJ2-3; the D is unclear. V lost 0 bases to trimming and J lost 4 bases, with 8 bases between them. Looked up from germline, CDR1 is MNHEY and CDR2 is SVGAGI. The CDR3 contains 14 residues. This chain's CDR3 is CASSYSKRADTQYF. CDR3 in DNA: TGTGCCAGCAGTTACTCGAAACGGGCAGATACGCAGTATTTT.

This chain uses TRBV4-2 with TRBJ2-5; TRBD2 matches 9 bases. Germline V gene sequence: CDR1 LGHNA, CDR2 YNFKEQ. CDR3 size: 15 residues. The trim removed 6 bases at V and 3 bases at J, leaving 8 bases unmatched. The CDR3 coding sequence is TGTGCCAGCAGTCGACAGCGCGGGAGGGAAGAGACCCAGTACTTC. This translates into CASSRQRGREETQYF.

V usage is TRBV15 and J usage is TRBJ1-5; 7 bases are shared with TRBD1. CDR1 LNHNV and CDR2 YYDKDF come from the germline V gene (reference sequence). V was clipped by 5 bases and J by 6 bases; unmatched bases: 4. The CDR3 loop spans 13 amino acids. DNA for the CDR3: TGTGCCACCAGCGGTAGGGGGCTTCAGCCCCAGCATTTT. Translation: CATSGRGLQPQHF. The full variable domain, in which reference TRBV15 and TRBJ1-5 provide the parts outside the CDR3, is DAMVIQNPRYQVTQFGKPVTLSCSQTLNHNVMYWYQQKSSQAPKLLFHYYDKDFNNEADTPDNFQSRRPNTSFCFLDIRSPGLGDTAMYLCATSGRGLQPQHFGDGTRLSIL.

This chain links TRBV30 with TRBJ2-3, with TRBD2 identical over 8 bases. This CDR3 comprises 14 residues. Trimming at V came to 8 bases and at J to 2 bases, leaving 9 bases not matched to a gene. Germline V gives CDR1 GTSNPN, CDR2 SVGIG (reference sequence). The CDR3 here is CARRTAGATDTQYF. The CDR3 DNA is TGTGCCAGACGAACAGCGGGAGCCACAGATACGCAGTATTTT.

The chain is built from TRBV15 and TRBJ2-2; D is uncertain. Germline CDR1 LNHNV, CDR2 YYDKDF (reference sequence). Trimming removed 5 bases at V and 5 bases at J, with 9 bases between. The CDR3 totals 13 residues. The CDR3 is CATSLTQTGELFF. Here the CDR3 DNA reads TGTGCCACCAGCCTAACGCAAACCGGGGAGCTGTTTTTT.

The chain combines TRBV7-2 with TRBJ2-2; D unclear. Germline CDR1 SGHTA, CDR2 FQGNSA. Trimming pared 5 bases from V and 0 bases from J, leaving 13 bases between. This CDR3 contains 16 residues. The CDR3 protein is CASSERRFANTGELFF. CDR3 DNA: TGTGCCAGCAGCGAAAGGCGGTTCGCGAACACCGGGGAGCTGTTTTTT.

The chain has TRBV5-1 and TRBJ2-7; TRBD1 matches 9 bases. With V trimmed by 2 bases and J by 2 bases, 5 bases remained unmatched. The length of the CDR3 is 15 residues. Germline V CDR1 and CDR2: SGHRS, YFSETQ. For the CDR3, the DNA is TGCGCCAGCAGCTTTGATTGGACAGGGGCCTACGAGCAGTACTTC. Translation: CASSFDWTGAYEQYF.

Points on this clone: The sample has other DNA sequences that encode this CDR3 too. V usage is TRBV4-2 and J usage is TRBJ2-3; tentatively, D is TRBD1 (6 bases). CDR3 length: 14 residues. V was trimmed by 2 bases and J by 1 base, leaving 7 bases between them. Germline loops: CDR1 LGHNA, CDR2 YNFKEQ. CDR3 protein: CASSQRTGTDTQYF. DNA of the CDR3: TGTGCCAGCAGCCAACGGACAGGCACAGATACGCAGTATTTT.

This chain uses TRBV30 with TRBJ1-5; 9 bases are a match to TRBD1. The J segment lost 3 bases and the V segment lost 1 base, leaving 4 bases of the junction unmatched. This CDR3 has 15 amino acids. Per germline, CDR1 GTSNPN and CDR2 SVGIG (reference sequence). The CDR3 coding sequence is TGTGCCTGGAGTGGGGGACAGGGTCCCAATCAGCCCCAGCATTTT. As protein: CAWSGGQGPNQPQHF.

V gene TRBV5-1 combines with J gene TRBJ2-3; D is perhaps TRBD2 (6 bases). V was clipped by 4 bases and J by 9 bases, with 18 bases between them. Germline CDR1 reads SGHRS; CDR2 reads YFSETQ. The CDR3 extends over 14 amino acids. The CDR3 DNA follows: TGCGCCAGCAGCCCCGGCGGGCCGGGGGAGACGCAGTATTTT. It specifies CASSPGGPGETQYF.

This CDR3 reads CASSILYSNQPQHF. CDR3 in DNA: TGTGCCAGTAGTATCCTATATAGCAATCAGCCCCAGCATTTT. The V and J genes are TRBV19 and TRBJ1-5; D uncertain. The V end lost 3 bases, the J end lost 0 bases, and 6 bases lay between the germline ends. This CDR3 spans 14 amino acids. Germline V gene lookup returns CDR1 LNHDA and CDR2 SQIVND (reference sequence).

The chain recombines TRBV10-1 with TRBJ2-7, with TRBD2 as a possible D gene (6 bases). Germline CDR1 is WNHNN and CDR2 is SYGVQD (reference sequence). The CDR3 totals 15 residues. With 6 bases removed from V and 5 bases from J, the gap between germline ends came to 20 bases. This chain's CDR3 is CASRPTGTRADEQYV. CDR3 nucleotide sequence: TGCGCCAGCAGGCCAACCGGGACTCGAGCGGACGAGCAGTACGTC.

As DNA, the CDR3 is TGTGCCAGCAGCTTGGGAGTGGGAGATGATCGGCCCCAGCATTTT. Translation: CASSLGVGDDRPQHF. The chain links TRBV5-6 to TRBJ1-5; D not resolved. Germline V lookup: CDR1 SGHDT, CDR2 YYEEEE. With 0 bases removed from V and 9 bases from J, the gap between germline ends came to 16 bases. The CDR3 length is 15 residues.